These T cell receptor beta chains were read from a single sample in a study of T cells in Graves' hyperthyroidism and ophthalmopathy. MiXCR, run by TCRdb on the multiplex PCR reads, gives a single entry per CDR3 protein. The sample records about 380,000 distinct CDR3 sequences, approximately 17% being singletons. Source material: blood. These receptors were collected from a man younger than 35 with Graves' ophthalmopathy. CDR3s include the opening cysteine and the closing phenylalanine or tryptophan. The D gene is left open where the match is weak. Clone size is given for some rows only: seen once, a few or many times, or a class if the clone is expanded.

j_call: TRBJ2-7; v_call: TRBV13; clone_size: -; d_call: TRBD2; cdr3_aa: CASSTRGSGAYEQYF; cdr3_nt: TGTGCCAGCAGCACCCGGGGGAGCGGGGCCTACGAGCAGTACTTC
j_call: TRBJ1-5; v_call: TRBV19; clone_size: -; d_call: -; cdr3_aa: CASSYSLSNQPQHF; cdr3_nt: TGTGCCAGTAGTTACAGCCTTAGCAATCAGCCCCAGCATTTT
j_call: TRBJ2-3; v_call: TRBV6-5; clone_size: few; d_call: -; cdr3_aa: CASSYSSGAGTDTQYF; cdr3_nt: TGTGCCAGCAGTTACTCGTCGGGGGCCGGGACAGATACGCAGTATTTT
j_call: TRBJ1-1; v_call: TRBV5-1; clone_size: few; d_call: TRBD1; cdr3_aa: CASSWSRGRTEAFF; cdr3_nt: TGCGCCAGCAGCTGGAGCAGGGGGCGAACTGAAGCTTTCTTT
j_call: TRBJ2-1; v_call: TRBV10-1; clone_size: many; d_call: TRBD2; cdr3_aa: CASSPGGGDPQEAYNEQFF; cdr3_nt: TGCGCCAGCAGCCCCGGGGGGGGGGACCCCCAAGAGGCATACAATGAGCAGTTCTTC
j_call: TRBJ1-3; v_call: TRBV6-6; clone_size: few; d_call: -; cdr3_aa: CASSYSRERGNTIYF; cdr3_nt: TGTGCCAGCAGTTACTCACGGGAAAGGGGAAACACCATATATTTT
j_call: TRBJ1-6; v_call: TRBV3-1; clone_size: few; d_call: -; cdr3_aa: CASSQDDSTATLSNSPLHF; cdr3_nt: TGTGCCAGCAGCCAAGATGATAGTACGGCGACCCTATCTAATTCACCCCTCCACTTT
j_call: TRBJ1-2; v_call: TRBV10-3; clone_size: once; d_call: TRBD1; cdr3_aa: CAISETAGQGWAGYTF; cdr3_nt: TGTGCCATCAGTGAGACCGCCGGACAGGGCTGGGCTGGCTACACCTTC
j_call: TRBJ2-1; v_call: TRBV6-6; clone_size: -; d_call: TRBD2; cdr3_aa: CASSYSTSGGFGNEQFF; cdr3_nt: TGTGCCAGCAGTTACTCGACTAGCGGGGGTTTCGGGAATGAGCAGTTCTTC
j_call: TRBJ2-1; v_call: TRBV5-1; clone_size: many; d_call: -; cdr3_aa: CASSLTWGASSYNEQFF; cdr3_nt: TGCGCCAGCAGCTTGACTTGGGGGGCGAGCTCCTACAATGAGCAGTTCTTC
j_call: TRBJ2-1; v_call: TRBV12-3/TRBV12-4; clone_size: -; d_call: -; cdr3_aa: CASSLVQGIGDNEQLF; cdr3_nt: TGTGCCAGCAGTTTAGTTCAGGGAATTGGAGACAATGAGCAGCTCTTC
j_call: TRBJ1-6; v_call: TRBV7-8; clone_size: few; d_call: -; cdr3_aa: CASSPPLSPLHF; cdr3_nt: TGTGCCAGCAGCCCCCCCCTTTCACCCCTCCACTTT
j_call: TRBJ2-3; v_call: TRBV5-1; clone_size: -; d_call: TRBD2; cdr3_aa: CASSLFRGGGQRDTQYF; cdr3_nt: TGCGCCAGCAGCTTGTTTCGCGGCGGGGGGCAGAGAGATACGCAGTATTTT
j_call: TRBJ1-4; v_call: TRBV20-1; clone_size: few; d_call: TRBD1; cdr3_aa: CSGRGKEEKLFF; cdr3_nt: TGCAGTGGCAGGGGGAAGGAAGAAAAACTGTTTTTT
j_call: TRBJ1-2; v_call: TRBV4-1; clone_size: many; d_call: -; cdr3_aa: CASSQDLEDFYGYTF; cdr3_nt: TGCGCCAGCAGCCAAGATCTCGAGGATTTCTATGGCTACACCTTC
j_call: TRBJ1-2; v_call: TRBV6-1; clone_size: many; d_call: -; cdr3_aa: CASSGAGTNYGYTF; cdr3_nt: TGTGCCAGCAGTGGGGCGGGAACTAACTATGGCTACACCTTC
j_call: TRBJ2-5; v_call: TRBV5-1; clone_size: many; d_call: -; cdr3_aa: CASSLWTNQETQYF; cdr3_nt: TGCGCCAGCAGCCTGTGGACCAACCAAGAGACCCAGTACTTC
j_call: TRBJ2-5; v_call: TRBV2; clone_size: many; d_call: -; cdr3_aa: CASRVTGSETQYF; cdr3_nt: TGTGCCAGCCGGGTCACTGGGTCAGAGACCCAGTACTTC
j_call: TRBJ1-2; v_call: TRBV10-3; clone_size: many; d_call: TRBD1; cdr3_aa: CAIRSGTGNYGYTF; cdr3_nt: TGTGCCATCAGATCCGGGACAGGGAACTATGGCTACACCTTC
j_call: TRBJ2-3; v_call: TRBV28; clone_size: many; d_call: -; cdr3_aa: CASSFDTDTQYF; cdr3_nt: TGTGCCAGCAGTTTTGACACAGATACGCAGTATTTT
j_call: TRBJ1-5; v_call: TRBV28; clone_size: many; d_call: -; cdr3_aa: CASITGGLWSNQPQHF; cdr3_nt: TGTGCCAGCATCACTGGCGGGCTGTGGAGCAATCAGCCCCAGCATTTT
j_call: TRBJ2-7; v_call: TRBV14; clone_size: many; d_call: -; cdr3_aa: CASSHSPRTTGLHYEQYF; cdr3_nt: TGTGCCAGCAGCCACAGTCCCAGGACCACGGGCCTGCACTACGAGCAGTACTTC
j_call: TRBJ1-1; v_call: TRBV5-4; clone_size: many; d_call: TRBD1; cdr3_aa: CASSQGGTENTEAFF; cdr3_nt: TGTGCCAGCAGCCAAGGTGGGACAGAGAACACTGAAGCTTTCTTT
j_call: TRBJ1-5; v_call: TRBV12-3/TRBV12-4; clone_size: -; d_call: TRBD1; cdr3_aa: CASNTGTASNQPQHF; cdr3_nt: TGTGCCAGCAACACCGGGACAGCCAGCAATCAGCCCCAGCATTTT
j_call: TRBJ1-6; v_call: TRBV28; clone_size: once; d_call: -; cdr3_aa: CASSLSVSYNSPLHF; cdr3_nt: TGTGCCAGCAGTTTATCGGTCAGCTATAATTCACCCCTCCACTTT
j_call: TRBJ1-6; v_call: TRBV5-1; clone_size: many; d_call: -; cdr3_aa: CASSLVSATGGSPLHF; cdr3_nt: TGCGCCAGCAGCTTGGTGTCAGCCACCGGGGGTTCACCCCTCCACTTT
j_call: TRBJ1-1; v_call: TRBV7-3; clone_size: many; d_call: -; cdr3_aa: CASSLNAGRAEAFF; cdr3_nt: TGTGCCAGCAGCTTAAACGCAGGCAGAGCTGAAGCTTTCTTT
j_call: TRBJ1-2; v_call: TRBV2; clone_size: few; d_call: TRBD1; cdr3_aa: CASSAHRDRGPGSYGYTF; cdr3_nt: TGTGCCAGCAGCGCCCACCGGGACAGGGGGCCAGGTTCCTATGGCTACACCTTC
j_call: TRBJ2-3; v_call: TRBV12-3/TRBV12-4; clone_size: many; d_call: -; cdr3_aa: CASWVGAGSTDTQYF; cdr3_nt: TGTGCCAGCTGGGTGGGTGCAGGGAGCACAGATACGCAGTATTTT
j_call: TRBJ2-6; v_call: TRBV2; clone_size: many; d_call: -; cdr3_aa: CASSDPETGANVLTF; cdr3_nt: TGTGCCAGCAGTGATCCCGAGACTGGGGCCAACGTCCTGACTTTC
j_call: TRBJ2-2; v_call: TRBV10-3; clone_size: few; d_call: TRBD1; cdr3_aa: CAISESKGGSTGELFF; cdr3_nt: TGTGCCATCAGTGAGTCGAAAGGGGGCTCCACCGGGGAGCTGTTTTTT
j_call: TRBJ2-3; v_call: TRBV28; clone_size: many; d_call: TRBD2; cdr3_aa: CASTTGGTSVSTDTQYF; cdr3_nt: TGTGCCAGCACCACTGGCGGGACTAGCGTTAGCACAGATACGCAGTATTTT
j_call: TRBJ1-6; v_call: TRBV9; clone_size: many; d_call: -; cdr3_aa: CASSAERGSPLHF; cdr3_nt: TGTGCCAGCAGCGCCGAGCGTGGGTCACCCCTCCACTTT
j_call: TRBJ2-3; v_call: TRBV24-1; clone_size: -; d_call: -; cdr3_aa: CATSEAGTDTQYF; cdr3_nt: TGTGCCACCAGTGAAGCAGGCACAGATACGCAGTATTTT
j_call: TRBJ1-1; v_call: TRBV2; clone_size: many; d_call: -; cdr3_aa: CASRPELPEAFF; cdr3_nt: TGTGCCAGCAGGCCTGAATTGCCTGAAGCTTTCTTT
j_call: TRBJ1-5; v_call: TRBV20-1; clone_size: many; d_call: TRBD1; cdr3_aa: CSAAGTGGGQPQHF; cdr3_nt: TGCAGTGCCGCCGGGACAGGGGGCGGTCAGCCCCAGCATTTT
j_call: TRBJ1-4; v_call: TRBV6-2/TRBV6-3; clone_size: few; d_call: TRBD1; cdr3_aa: CASSRRGTDEKLFF; cdr3_nt: TGTGCCAGCAGTCGGCGTGGGACAGATGAAAAACTGTTTTTT
j_call: TRBJ2-7; v_call: TRBV7-9; clone_size: few; d_call: TRBD1; cdr3_aa: CASSPLGWTGSGDEQYF; cdr3_nt: TGTGCCAGCAGCCCCCTAGGGTGGACAGGGTCGGGGGACGAGCAGTACTTC
j_call: TRBJ1-2; v_call: TRBV19; clone_size: -; d_call: TRBD1; cdr3_aa: CASSARQGAGGYTF; cdr3_nt: TGTGCCAGTAGCGCCCGACAGGGGGCGGGAGGCTACACCTTC
j_call: TRBJ1-4; v_call: TRBV6-2/TRBV6-3; clone_size: -; d_call: -; cdr3_aa: CASSYAGPGNEKLFF; cdr3_nt: TGTGCCAGCAGTTACGCAGGGCCGGGGAATGAAAAACTGTTTTTT
j_call: TRBJ1-5; v_call: TRBV9; clone_size: many; d_call: -; cdr3_aa: CASSPGGTNQPQHF; cdr3_nt: TGTGCCAGCAGCCCTGGGGGGACTAATCAGCCCCAGCATTTT
j_call: TRBJ2-7; v_call: TRBV7-2; clone_size: -; d_call: TRBD1; cdr3_aa: CACSAAGQGAYEQYF; cdr3_nt: TGTGCCTGCAGCGCAGCGGGACAGGGGGCTTACGAGCAGTACTTC
j_call: TRBJ2-3; v_call: TRBV7-9; clone_size: many; d_call: -; cdr3_aa: CASSLLQQSTDTQYF; cdr3_nt: TGTGCCAGCAGCTTACTACAGCAAAGCACAGATACGCAGTATTTT
j_call: TRBJ1-1; v_call: TRBV3-1; clone_size: many; d_call: -; cdr3_aa: CASSQDARNTEAFF; cdr3_nt: TGTGCCAGCAGCCAAGATGCAAGGAACACTGAAGCTTTCTTT
j_call: TRBJ2-3; v_call: TRBV19; clone_size: -; d_call: -; cdr3_aa: CASRGDQKSTDTQYF; cdr3_nt: TGTGCCAGTAGAGGGGACCAAAAGAGCACAGATACGCAGTATTTT
j_call: TRBJ1-1; v_call: TRBV18; clone_size: many; d_call: -; cdr3_aa: CASSEGGVGNTEAFF; cdr3_nt: TGTGCCAGCTCTGAAGGAGGGGTCGGGAACACTGAAGCTTTCTTT
j_call: TRBJ1-1; v_call: TRBV27; clone_size: many; d_call: TRBD1; cdr3_aa: CASREVQGVSTEAFF; cdr3_nt: TGTGCCAGTAGAGAGGTACAGGGGGTAAGTACTGAAGCTTTCTTT
j_call: TRBJ1-2; v_call: TRBV24-1; clone_size: few; d_call: TRBD1; cdr3_aa: CATSDSPDRDRGYTF; cdr3_nt: TGTGCCACCAGTGACTCCCCCGACAGGGATAGAGGCTACACCTTC
j_call: TRBJ2-5; v_call: TRBV12-3/TRBV12-4; clone_size: many; d_call: -; cdr3_aa: CASSLRAEQETQYF; cdr3_nt: TGTGCCAGCAGTTTGAGGGCGGAGCAAGAGACCCAGTACTTC
j_call: TRBJ2-1; v_call: TRBV5-1; clone_size: many; d_call: TRBD2; cdr3_aa: CASSAGEPTYNEQFF; cdr3_nt: TGCGCCAGCAGCGCGGGGGAACCTACCTACAATGAGCAGTTCTTC
j_call: TRBJ1-2; v_call: TRBV6-5; clone_size: many; d_call: -; cdr3_aa: CASSYSGEANYGYTF; cdr3_nt: TGTGCCAGCAGTTACTCGGGGGAAGCTAACTATGGCTACACCTTC
j_call: TRBJ2-3; v_call: TRBV15; clone_size: -; d_call: TRBD2; cdr3_aa: CATSRIAGGGGDTQYF; cdr3_nt: TGTGCCACCAGCAGGATAGCGGGGGGCGGGGGAGATACGCAGTATTTT
j_call: TRBJ2-7; v_call: TRBV2; clone_size: many; d_call: -; cdr3_aa: CASREGFNEQYF; cdr3_nt: TGTGCCAGCAGGGAAGGGTTCAACGAGCAGTACTTC
j_call: TRBJ1-1; v_call: TRBV20-1; clone_size: few; d_call: -; cdr3_aa: CSAREGRGGDTEAFF; cdr3_nt: TGCAGTGCTAGAGAGGGCAGGGGAGGAGACACTGAAGCTTTCTTT